The 19 T cell receptor beta chains reported below all come from one sample, sequenced in a study of OX40 agonist ivuxolimab in advanced cancers. The assay was immunoSEQ multiplex PCR, and TCRdb's table has in-frame clones only and misses some. This table holds roughly 11,000 clones, roughly 84% found once. This specimen was CD4+ or CD8+ T cells sorted from blood, taken in a trial of the OX40 agonist ivuxolimab. These receptor sequences come from an adult with an advanced solid tumor such as melanoma, head and neck, liver or kidney cancer.

The chain has TRBV27 and TRBJ2-3, with 12 bases that match TRBD2. Germline loops: CDR1 MNHEY, CDR2 SMNVEV (reference sequence). V dropped 4 bases and J dropped 2; count of bases not matched to a gene: 10. This CDR3 is built from 18 residues. The CDR3 here is CASSWASGGARTTDTQYF. The CDR3 DNA is TGTGCCAGCAGTTGGGCTAGCGGGGGGGCTAGGACCACAGATACGCAGTATTTT.

The J gene is TRBJ1-4, the V gene TRBV19; 10 nucleotides match TRBD1. The CDR3 contains 14 residues. V shed 6 bases, J shed 7 bases, and the junction held 5 bases outside the gene matches. Germline V gene sequence: CDR1 LNHDA, CDR2 SQIVND (reference sequence). CDR3 amino acids: CASSTGTGVEKLFF. The CDR3, as DNA: TGTGCCAGTAGCACCGGGACAGGGGTTGAAAAACTGTTTTTT.

The chain employs TRBV27 and TRBJ2-7; D is ambiguous. Germline-derived CDR1 and CDR2 are MNHEY and SMNVEV (reference sequence). V was cut by 6 bases and J by 2 bases, with 5 bases left in between. The CDR3 spans 11 residues. The CDR3 spells CASRGAYEQYF. CDR3 nucleotide sequence: TGTGCCAGCAGGGGTGCCTACGAGCAGTACTTC.

The chain links TRBV2 to TRBJ2-7, with TRBD1 matching over 9 bases. Germline CDR1 is SNHLY and CDR2 is FYNNEI. With 4 bases clipped from V and 2 bases from J, the junction kept 6 bases outside the gene matches. This CDR3 region has 15 residues. The CDR3 coding sequence is TGTGCCAGCAGTGCCCTGACAGGGGGGGCCTACGAGCAGTACTTC. Amino acid sequence: CASSALTGGAYEQYF. Variable domain in full (rest from reference TRBV2 and TRBJ2-7): EPEVTQTPSHQVTQMGQEVILRCVPISNHLYFYWYRQILGQKVEFLVSFYNNEISEKSEIFDDQFSVERPDGSNFTLKIRSTKLEDSAMYFCASSALTGGAYEQYFGPGTRLTVT.

This CDR3 is CASSATGGTAYEQYF. DNA for the CDR3: TGTGCCAGCAGTGCTACCGGGGGTACGGCCTACGAGCAGTACTTC. J is TRBJ2-7 and V is TRBV7-9; D perhaps matches TRBD2 (6 bases). The V gene lost 6 bases and the J gene lost 2 bases, with 17 bases spanning the gap. The germline gives CDR1 SEHNR, CDR2 FQNEAQ (reference sequence). This CDR3 comprises 15 residues.

The sample holds a few counts of this clone. V usage is TRBV6-6 and J usage is TRBJ1-5, with unresolved D. Germline V gene lookup returns CDR1 MNHNY and CDR2 SVGAGI (reference sequence). The CDR3 is made up of 14 amino acids. Trimming pared 0 bases from V and 5 bases from J, leaving 8 bases between. The DNA of the CDR3 is TGTGCCAGCAGTTACTCGAATGGGGATCAGCCCCAGCATTTT. Residues: CASSYSNGDQPQHF.

This clone occurred a few times. The rearrangement joins TRBV7-9 to TRBJ1-2; tentative D call: TRBD1 (5 bases). The CDR3 runs 14 residues. Germline V gene lookup returns CDR1 SEHNR and CDR2 FQNEAQ (reference sequence). Trimming shortened V by 3 bases and J by 6 bases, and 14 bases separated the two germline ends. Here the CDR3 DNA reads TGTGCCAGCAGCTTTGTCGGCCCGGGGGATGGCTACACCTTC. Protein product: CASSFVGPGDGYTF.

The chain combines TRBV2 with TRBJ2-5; 9 bases are a match to TRBD2. The V and J ends lost 4 bases and 4 bases, in that order; junction bases with no gene match: 7. The length of the CDR3 is 15 residues. CDR1 and CDR2 from the germline V gene are SNHLY and FYNNEI. In nucleotides, the CDR3 is TGTGCCAGCAGTGGGGGACTAGCCCTTGGAGAGACCCAGTACTTC. This sequence encodes CASSGGLALGETQYF. The full variable domain, completed using reference TRBV2 and TRBJ2-5, is EPEVTQTPSHQVTQMGQEVILRCVPISNHLYFYWYRQILGQKVEFLVSFYNNEISEKSEIFDDQFSVERPDGSNFTLKIRSTKLEDSAMYFCASSGGLALGETQYFGPGTRLLVL.

The chain joins TRBV7-6 to TRBJ2-7; 9 positions agree with TRBD1. Germline CDR1 SGHVS, CDR2 FNYEAQ. The V segment lost 5 bases and the J segment 4 bases; nucleotides outside the gene matches: 9. The CDR3 extends over 15 amino acids. The CDR3 DNA is TGTGCCAGCAGCCCTGGGACAGGGAATTTGTACGAGCAGTACTTC. This encodes CASSPGTGNLYEQYF.

The J gene is TRBJ2-7, the V gene TRBV11-2, with 9 bases that match TRBD2. CDR3 length: 16 residues. With V trimmed by 5 bases and J by 6 bases, 14 bases remained unmatched. Germline-derived CDR1 and CDR2 are SGHAT and FQNNGV. The CDR3 coding sequence is TGTGCCAGCAGCCCTAATGGTTTGGAGCGGGGGGCCGAGCAGTACTTC. Encoded protein: CASSPNGLERGAEQYF.

A single count supports this clone. The V call is TRBV10-3, the J call TRBJ2-5, with TRBD2 identical over 9 bases. Trimming at V came to 7 bases and at J to 3 bases, leaving 9 bases not matched to a gene. CDR3 length: 15 residues. Germline lookup yields CDR1 ENHRY and CDR2 SYGVKD. The CDR3 DNA reads as TGTGCCATCAAGGGCGGGGGGGGAGTAGAAGAGACCCAGTACTTC. It encodes CAIKGGGGVEETQYF.

This clone has only one observation. The V gene is TRBV7-9, the J gene TRBJ2-7, with 8 bases aligning to TRBD1. Unmatched junction bases numbered 9, after V lost 5 bases and J lost 6 bases. There are 14 residues in the CDR3. The germline gives CDR1 SEHNR, CDR2 FQNEAQ (reference sequence). DNA for the CDR3: TGTGCCAGCAGCGCCCGGGACAGGCCGTTCGAGCAGTACTTC. Translated: CASSARDRPFEQYF. Variable domain in full (rest from reference TRBV7-9 and TRBJ2-7): DTGVSQNPRHKITKRGQNVTFRCDPISEHNRLYWYRQTLGQGPEFLTYFQNEAQLEKSRLLSDRFSAERPKGSFSTLEIQRTEQGDSAMYLCASSARDRPFEQYFGPGTRLTVT.

The rearrangement uses TRBV29-1 and TRBJ2-2, with a weak D call TRBD2 (7 bases). Germline V gene data show CDR1 as SQVTM and CDR2 as ANQGSEA. CDR3 length: 15 amino acids. Trimming left V 6 bases short and J 6 bases short, with 20 bases between. The CDR3 DNA follows: TGCAGCGTGGGGGGGACAATTCCCCAACCCGGGGAGCTGTTTTTT. It encodes CSVGGTIPQPGELFF.

The chain recombines TRBV7-3 with TRBJ2-7; TRBD1 aligns across 8 bases. The CDR3 extends over 17 amino acids. V was clipped by 3 bases and J by 4 bases; unmatched bases: 14. Germline lookup yields CDR1 SGHTA and CDR2 FQGTGA. CDR3 in amino acids: CASSLSAGTGNSYEQYF. CDR3 sequence (DNA): TGTGCCAGCAGCTTGTCCGCTGGGACAGGAAACTCTTACGAGCAGTACTTC.

V and J are TRBV29-1 and TRBJ2-2; no definite D call. CDR3 length: 12 residues. Germline V gene lookup returns CDR1 SQVTM and CDR2 ANQGSEA. Trimming took off 5 bases at V and 4 bases at J, with 8 bases between the two ends. CDR3 coding DNA: TGCAGCGTTTTGTCGGGCACCGGGGAGCTGTTTTTT. Amino acid sequence: CSVLSGTGELFF.

This chain connects TRBV23-1 to TRBJ1-4; D is perhaps TRBD1 (5 bases). TRBV23-1 is assigned to the ORF class and has an uncertain function. The CDR3 spans 15 residues. Trimming left V 0 bases short and J 8 bases short, with 13 bases between. The CDR3 coding sequence is TGCGCCAGCAGTCAATCGTTGGGGGAAGGGGAAAAACTGTTTTTT. This sequence encodes CASSQSLGEGEKLFF.

This chain uses TRBV6-1 with TRBJ2-7; weak D call: TRBD1 (5 bases). The CDR3 runs 15 residues. CDR1 and CDR2 from the germline V gene are MNHNS and SASEGT. Trimming pared 3 bases from V and 1 base from J, leaving 13 bases between. The CDR3 region is CASSDLGQGSYEQYF. In DNA form, the CDR3 reads TGTGCCAGCAGTGATTTGGGCCAGGGATCCTACGAGCAGTACTTC.

The chain recombines TRBV11-2 with TRBJ2-5; 12 nucleotides line up with TRBD2. Germline CDR1 and CDR2: SGHAT and FQNNGV. Losses at the gene ends were 1 base for V and 5 bases for J; bases not matched to a gene: 8. The CDR3 consists of 17 residues. CDR3 DNA: TGTGCCAGCAGCTTAGGTCTAGCGGGGGGGCCGGAGGAGACCCAGTACTTC. It translates to CASSLGLAGGPEETQYF.

The chain carries TRBV6-5 and TRBJ1-1, with D tentatively TRBD1 (6 bases). V lost 0 bases, J lost 8 bases, and 13 bases lay in between. The germline V gene has CDR1 MNHEY and CDR2 SVGAGI. CDR3 size: 14 residues. The CDR3 nucleotides are TGTGCCAGCAGTTACTCGTTGGGACAAAAAGAAGCTTTCTTT. Its translation: CASSYSLGQKEAFF.